This T cell receptor (beta chain) was captured by sequencing in a study of T cells after yellow fever vaccination. Study-level findings and limits: A faster peak, day 5 versus 15, was reached by the weaker secondary response. Highly abundant clonotypes carried over from the bulk population could end up in FACS-sorted repertoires as contaminants.

5'RACE template switching generated TCR cDNA, adding a universal primer site and UMIs. TCRdb re-called the 5' RACE reads through MiXCR, storing one row per CDR3 protein. Among roughly 330,000 distinct CDR3 sequences listed, around 3.9% were seen once. This clonotype has ten or more counts. Antigen: not known. This TCR was sampled from a man in his late teens or twenties who received the YFV17D yellow fever vaccine. The input for sequencing was PBMCs, taken 5 days after the yellow fever booster vaccination.

CDR3 loop: CASSPLGTGGETQYF. The CDR3 DNA sequence: TGTGCCAGCAGTCCCCTCGGGACAGGGGGGGAGACCCAGTACTTC. This chain joins TRBV12-3 or TRBV12-4 and TRBJ2-5; 11 bases map to TRBD1. CDR3 length: 15 amino acids. The ends lost 5 bases at V and 5 bases at J; junction bases unmatched: 7.